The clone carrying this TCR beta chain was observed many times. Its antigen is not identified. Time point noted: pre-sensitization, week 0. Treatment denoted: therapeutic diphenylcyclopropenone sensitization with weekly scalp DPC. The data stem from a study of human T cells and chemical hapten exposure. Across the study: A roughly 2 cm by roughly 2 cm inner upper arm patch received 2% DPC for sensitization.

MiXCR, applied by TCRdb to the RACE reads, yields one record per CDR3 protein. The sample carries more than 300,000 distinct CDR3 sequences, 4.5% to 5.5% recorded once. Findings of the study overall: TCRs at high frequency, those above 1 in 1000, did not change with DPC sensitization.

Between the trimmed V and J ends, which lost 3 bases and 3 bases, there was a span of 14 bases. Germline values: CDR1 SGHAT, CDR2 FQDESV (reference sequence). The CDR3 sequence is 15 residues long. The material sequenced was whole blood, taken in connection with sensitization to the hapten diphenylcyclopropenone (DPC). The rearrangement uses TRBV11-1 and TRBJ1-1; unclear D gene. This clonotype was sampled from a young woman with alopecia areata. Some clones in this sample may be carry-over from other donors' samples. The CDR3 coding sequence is TGTGCCAGCAGCTTGAGGCAGGTGACTTACACTGAAGCTTTCTTT. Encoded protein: CASSLRQVTYTEAFF.